This T cell receptor (beta chain) was found in a study of Ad26.COV2.S vaccination and SARS-CoV-2 variants. The treatment is: roughly 20 received Ad26.COV2.S at low or high dose, single or two shots; 5 received placebo; per-sample allocation not given. Sampling occurred on day 63 after the first vaccine or placebo injection. The individual, an adult aged 18-55 years, was a donor in Boston. The administered vaccine (an Ad26 vector) expressed Wuhan-strain SARS-CoV-2 spike. General observations from the study: It was found that vaccine and placebo recipients had similar non-spike TCR breadth. Spike-specific CD8+ and CD4+ T cell responses reportedly showed substantial breadth after vaccination.

This clone appeared once. Antigen unknown. The data were produced by immunoSEQ multiplex PCR, yet TCRdb's version contains in-frame clones alone and is incomplete. The profile shows hundreds of thousands of clones, approximately 88% of them singletons. This TCR derives from a person between 18 and 59 years old who received the Ad26.COV2.S COVID-19 vaccine or a placebo. Sequenced material: peripheral blood, taken in a trial of Ad26.COV2.S vaccine versus placebo.

In DNA form, the CDR3 reads TGTGCCAGCTCACCGATCAGGGAAAACACCGGGGAGCTGTTTTTT. Its protein product is CASSPIRENTGELFF. The chain has TRBV18 and TRBJ2-2; TRBD1 is a possible D gene (5 bases). Trimming removed 3 bases from V and 2 bases from J, with 10 bases in between. The CDR3 runs to 15 residues. The germline V gene has CDR1 KGHSH and CDR2 LQKENI. The variable domain in full, completed from reference TRBV18 and TRBJ2-2, reads NAGVMQNPRHLVRRRGQEARLRCSPMKGHSHVYWYRQLPEEGLKFMVYLQKENIIDESGMPKERFSAEFPKEGPSILRIQQVVRGDSAAYFCASSPIRENTGELFFGEGSRLTVL.